This entry describes one TCR beta chain. Clones were read by immunoSEQ multiplex PCR, and TCRdb kept only the in-frame ones, dropping some. This table has some 200,000 clones, roughly 80% appearing once. The data were taken from a study of blood T cell repertoires in COVID-19. Source material: PBMCs or T cells enriched from blood (not recorded which). This clonotype was sampled from a man aged 35 to 55 who had recovered from COVID-19.

The CDR3 bases are TGCGCCAGCAGCCCATGGAGAGGAACCTACGAGCAGTACTTC. It yields the protein CASSPWRGTYEQYF. This chain uses TRBV4-3 with TRBJ2-7; unclear D gene. The CDR3 runs 14 residues. CDR1 LGHNA and CDR2 YSLEER come from the germline V gene. V lost 4 bases and J lost 2, with 12 bases in between.